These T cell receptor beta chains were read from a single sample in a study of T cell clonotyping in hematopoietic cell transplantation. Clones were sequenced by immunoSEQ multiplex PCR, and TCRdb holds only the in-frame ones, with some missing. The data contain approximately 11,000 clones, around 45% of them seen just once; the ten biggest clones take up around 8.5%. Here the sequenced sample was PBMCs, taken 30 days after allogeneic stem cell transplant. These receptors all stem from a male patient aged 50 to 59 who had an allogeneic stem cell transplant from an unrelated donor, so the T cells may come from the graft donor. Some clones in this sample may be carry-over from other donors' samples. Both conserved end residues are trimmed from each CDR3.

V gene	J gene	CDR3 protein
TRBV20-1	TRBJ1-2	SARAFWGYT
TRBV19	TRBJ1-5	ASSMAINQPQH
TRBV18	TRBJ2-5	ASSPPSTGQETQY
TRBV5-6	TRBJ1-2	ASSFGRGSRYT
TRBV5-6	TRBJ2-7	ASSLAGESYEQY
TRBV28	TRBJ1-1	ASLGDTEAF
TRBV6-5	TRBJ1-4	ASRQGATNEKLF
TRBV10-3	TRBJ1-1	AIGFSSDRPNTEAF
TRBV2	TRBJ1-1	ASSEGGTGLSNTEAF
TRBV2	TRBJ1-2	ASSDQGALGYT
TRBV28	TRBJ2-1	ASSEMLNEQF
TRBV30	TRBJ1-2	AWRGGGSYGYT
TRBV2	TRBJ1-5	ASMEQARLGQPQH
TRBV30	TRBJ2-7	AWSRGPNYEQY
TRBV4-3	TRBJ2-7	ASSQDLTGGLLSYEQY
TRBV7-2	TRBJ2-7	ASSLALERRNPYEQY
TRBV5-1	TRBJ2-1	ASSTGTGDDEQF
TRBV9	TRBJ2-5	ASSPGHDYQETQY
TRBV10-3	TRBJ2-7	AISESDRGPYEQY
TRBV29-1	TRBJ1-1	SVEGRGGATEAF
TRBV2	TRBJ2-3	ASNGRDRFSDTQY
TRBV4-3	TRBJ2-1	ASSPQVYNEQF
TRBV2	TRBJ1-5	ASSEGNQPQH
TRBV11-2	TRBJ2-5	ASSLNPSGKETQY
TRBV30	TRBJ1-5	AAAGSNQPQH
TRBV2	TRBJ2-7	ASRAGLDEQY
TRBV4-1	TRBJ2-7	ASSQDLGTGSSYEQY
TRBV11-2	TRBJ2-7	ASSWGRDEQY
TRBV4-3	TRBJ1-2	ASSPADRHYGYT
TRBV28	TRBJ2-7	ATVGTGRGYEQY
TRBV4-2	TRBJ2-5	ASSQAVRGTGGIETQY
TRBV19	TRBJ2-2	ASSIGSGGDFANTGELF
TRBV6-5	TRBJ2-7	ASSYSYAYEQY
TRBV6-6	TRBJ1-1	ASSYARQMNTEAF
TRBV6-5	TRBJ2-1	ASSRGGHGGNEQF
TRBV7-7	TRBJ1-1	ASSRQPNTEAF
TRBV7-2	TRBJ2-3	ASSSRLNTDTQY
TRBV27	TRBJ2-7	ASSLASPSSYEQY
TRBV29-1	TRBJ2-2	SVQQGGNTGELF
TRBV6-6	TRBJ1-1	ASSWRADSQAF
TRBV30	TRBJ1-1	AWSEGYTEAF
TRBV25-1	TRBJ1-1	ASSALNMNTEAF
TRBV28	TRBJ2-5	ASSYRRRRGQETQY
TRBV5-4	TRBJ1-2	ASSLSRTGYGYT
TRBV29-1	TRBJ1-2	SVEGQGEGYT
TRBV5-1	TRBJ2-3	ASSLQSDTQY
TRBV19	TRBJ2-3	ASSIGGAGTDTQY